Each of the 23 T cell receptor gamma chains below was sequenced from the same sample in a study of Vδ1+ human thymocytes. The study, taken as a whole, reports: Thymic TRG and TRD repertoires appeared highly polyclonal.

Sequences come from RNA converted to cDNA by reverse transcription. Pooled V-gene forward primers with one constant-region reverse primer generated the CDR3 amplicons by multiplex PCR. TCRdb ran CATT on the multiplex PCR reads. This sample has several thousand gamma-chain clones; approximately 42% occur once, and the top ten carry more than 1.5%. Their recognized antigens are unknown. The specimen was Vdelta1+ gamma-delta thymocytes from the thymus. The sample's subset: FACS-sorted CD3+ TCRalphabeta- TCRVdelta1+ TCRVdelta2- thymocytes. These TCRs come from a boy under two years old who had congenital heart surgery.

Regarding this clone: One junction end disagrees with the germline gene, perhaps due to a read error. V gene TRGV3 combines with J gene TRGJ1 or TRGJ2. In the absence of a J gene in TCRdb, the DNA was matched to germline to assign it here. CDR3 size: 11 residues. Per the germline V gene, CDR1 is VTNTFY and CDR2 is YDVSTARD (reference sequence). CDR3: CATGERNKKLF. CDR3 coding DNA: TGTGCCACCGGGGAACGTAATAAGAAACTCTTT.

The J gene is TRGJ1 or TRGJ2, the V gene TRGV8. The J gene was not available in TCRdb and was assigned here by matching the DNA to germline segments. Germline V gives CDR1 VENAVY, CDR2 YDSYNSRV. The CDR3 loop spans 13 amino acids. With V trimmed by 5 bases and J by 3 bases, 7 bases remained unmatched. CDR3 sequence (DNA): TGTGCCACCTGGGTAGAAGGTTATTATAAGAAACTCTTT. This gives the protein CATWVEGYYKKLF.

This clone showed up just a few times. The chain is built from TRGV5 and TRGJP. Looked up from germline, CDR1 is VINAFY and CDR2 is YDVSNSKD. This CDR3 is 17 amino acids long. With 0 bases clipped from V and 7 bases from J, the junction kept 6 bases outside the gene matches. CDR3 sequence (DNA): TGTGCCACCTGGGACAGGCCTGATGAGTTGGGCAAAAAAATCAAGGTATTT. Its protein is CATWDRPDELGKKIKVF.

There are a few counts of this clone. The sample contains more than one DNA sequence encoding this CDR3. The rearrangement links TRGV5 to TRGJ1 or TRGJ2. No J segment appears in TCRdb, so it was assigned here by matching the sequence to germline. This CDR3 is 13 amino acids long. CDR1 VINAFY and CDR2 YDVSNSKD come from the germline V gene. The ends lost 0 bases at V and 6 bases at J; junction bases unmatched: 5. The CDR3 sequence: CATWDRRSYKKLF. CDR3 coding DNA: TGTGCCACCTGGGACAGGCGGAGTTATAAGAAACTCTTT.

This clone occurred a few times. The chain combines TRGV5 with TRGJ1 or TRGJ2. The CDR3 runs 12 residues. Trimming at V came to 7 bases and at J to 6 bases, leaving 9 bases not matched to a gene. Germline V CDR1 and CDR2: VINAFY, YDVSNSKD. This chain's CDR3 is CATCDEGYKKLF. In DNA form, the CDR3 reads TGTGCCACCTGTGACGAGGGTTATAAGAAACTCTTT.

The rearrangement joins TRGV4 to TRGJ1 or TRGJ2. Here the J gene was assigned by germline matching of the DNA, as TCRdb has none. This CDR3 contains 12 residues. CDR1 is EGSTGY, CDR2 YDSYTSSV, per germline. The ends lost 4 bases at V and 9 bases at J; junction bases unmatched: 9. CDR3 amino acids: CATWESVPKKLF. CDR3 DNA: TGTGCCACCTGGGAGAGTGTCCCTAAGAAACTCTTT.

This clone was detected only a few times. This sequence joins TRGV5 and TRGJ1 or TRGJ2. No J gene was available from TCRdb, and it was assigned here by a germline match of the DNA. Germline V gene sequence: CDR1 VINAFY, CDR2 YDVSNSKD. There are 12 residues in the CDR3. With V trimmed by 0 bases and J by 12 bases, 8 bases remained unmatched. CDR3 DNA: TGTGCCACCTGGGACAGGCGGCCACCGAAACTCTTT. Its translation: CATWDRRPPKLF.

In this sample, this clone turned up a few times. This sequence joins TRGV3 and TRGJ1 or TRGJ2. Because TCRdb records no J gene, it was assigned here through a match of the DNA to germline. The junction had 8 bases not matched to a gene; V was cut back by 0 bases and J by 3 bases. This CDR3 contains 15 residues. Germline CDR1 is VTNTFY and CDR2 is YDVSTARD (reference sequence). The chain's CDR3 is CATWDRPLRYYKKLF. In DNA, the CDR3 is TGTGCCACCTGGGACAGGCCCTTGCGTTATTATAAGAAACTCTTT.

V gene TRGV5 combines with J gene TRGJ1 or TRGJ2. The J gene, missing from TCRdb, was assigned here through DNA to germline matching. The CDR3 is 13 amino acids. Looked up from germline, CDR1 is VINAFY and CDR2 is YDVSNSKD. Unmatched junction bases numbered 5, after V lost 3 bases and J lost 3 bases. The CDR3 DNA reads TGTGCCACCTGGGACGCTCGTTATTATAAGAAACTCTTT. It specifies CATWDARYYKKLF.

This clone has just a few counts. V usage is TRGV9 and J usage is TRGJP. V lost 5 bases to trimming and J lost 9 bases; unmatched junction nucleotides: 7. The CDR3 contains 15 residues. The V gene's germline CDR1 is GITISATS and CDR2 ISYDGTV (reference sequence). This chain's CDR3 is CALWVWVLGKKIKVF. CDR3 in DNA: TGTGCCTTGTGGGTTTGGGTGTTGGGCAAAAAAATCAAGGTATTT.

The chain employs TRGV3 and TRGJ1 or TRGJ2. TCRdb offers no J gene call, so here the DNA was matched to germline to obtain one. The CDR3 has 12 amino acids. The V gene end was trimmed by 3 bases and the J gene end by 11 bases; junction bases not matched to a gene: 10. Germline CDR1 is VTNTFY and CDR2 is YDVSTARD (reference sequence). The chain's CDR3 is CATWDWPVQKLF. CDR3 DNA sequence: TGTGCCACCTGGGACTGGCCGGTACAGAAACTCTTT.

The rearrangement joins TRGV4 to TRGJ1 or TRGJ2. The J gene comes from matching the DNA to germline here; TCRdb lacks it. CDR1 and CDR2 from the germline V gene are EGSTGY and YDSYTSSV. After removal of 2 bases from V and 4 bases from J, the junction contained 8 bases not matched to a gene. CDR3 length: 14 residues. The DNA of the CDR3 is TGTGCCACCTGGGATGTCCGGACGTATTATAAGAAACTCTTT. Translated: CATWDVRTYYKKLF.

The J gene is TRGJ1 or TRGJ2, while no V gene call was made. This CDR3 is built from 11 residues. The CDR3 protein is CATCDRIKKLF. The CDR3 DNA follows: TGTGCCACCTGTGACAGGATTAAGAAACTCTTT.

This chain links TRGV9 with TRGJ1 or TRGJ2. TCRdb records no J gene; here it was assigned by comparing the DNA to germline. The germline CDR1 and CDR2 sequences are GITISATS and ISYDGTV (reference sequence). V shed 2 bases, J shed 5 bases, and the junction held 3 bases outside the gene matches. CDR3 size: 12 residues. CDR3 in amino acids: CALWEGDYKKLF. CDR3 DNA: TGTGCCTTGTGGGAGGGGGATTATAAGAAACTCTTT.

This sequence joins TRGV8 and TRGJ1 or TRGJ2. Here the J gene was assigned by germline matching of the DNA, as TCRdb has none. Germline V gene data show CDR1 as VENAVY and CDR2 as YDSYNSRV. J lost 7 bases, V lost 3 bases, and 9 bases had no gene match. The CDR3 is 13 amino acids. This CDR3 is CATWDGEGYKKLF. The CDR3 DNA sequence: TGTGCCACCTGGGATGGAGAGGGCTATAAGAAACTCTTT.

This rearrangement joins TRGV3 to TRGJ1 or TRGJ2. The CDR3 spans 13 residues. J was trimmed by 5 bases and V by 5 bases; bases with no gene match: 9. The germline gives CDR1 VTNTFY, CDR2 YDVSTARD (reference sequence). The CDR3: CATWVPGDYKKLF. The DNA of the CDR3 is TGTGCCACCTGGGTACCGGGGGATTATAAGAAACTCTTT.

Comment on this clone: A junction boundary mismatches the germline segment, possibly from a read error. The J gene is TRGJP2, the V gene TRGV5. CDR1 is VINAFY and CDR2 is YDVSNSKD in the germline V gene. CDR3 size: 15 residues. CDR3 residues: CATWDRLGSDGIKTF. As DNA, the CDR3 is TGTGCCACCTGGGACAGGCTGGGTAGTGATGGGATCAAGACGTTT.

Points on this clone: Different DNA sequences within this sample yield the same CDR3. The chain has TRGV4 and TRGJ1 or TRGJ2. The J gene is not listed in TCRdb, so it was assigned here from a DNA match to germline. Germline loops: CDR1 EGSTGY, CDR2 YDSYTSSV. J lost 7 bases, V lost 0 bases, and 6 bases had no gene match. The CDR3 is 13 residues long. The CDR3 DNA sequence: TGTGCCACCTGGGATGGGCCGGGCTATAAGAAACTCTTT. This gives the protein CATWDGPGYKKLF.

The genes are TRGV4 and TRGJ1 or TRGJ2. Germline lookup yields CDR1 EGSTGY and CDR2 YDSYTSSV. The ends lost 3 bases at V and 12 bases at J; junction bases unmatched: 11. This CDR3 comprises 12 residues. DNA of the CDR3: TGTGCCACCTGGGATAGGAGTTTTAGGAAACTCTTT. Translation: CATWDRSFRKLF.

The V gene remains uncalled, whereas the J gene is TRGJ1 or TRGJ2. The CDR3 has 12 residues. The CDR3 nucleotides are TGTGCCACCTGGGATACGGTTTATAAGAAACTCTTT. Its protein is CATWDTVYKKLF.

The chain recombines TRGV5 with TRGJ1 or TRGJ2. TCRdb records no J gene; here it was assigned by comparing the DNA to germline. The ends lost 3 bases at V and 0 bases at J; junction bases unmatched: 11. The CDR3 extends over 16 amino acids. In germline, CDR1 is VINAFY, CDR2 YDVSNSKD. The CDR3 DNA is TGTGCCACCTGGGACGTGGGGCGATCGAATTATTATAAGAAACTCTTT. This encodes CATWDVGRSNYYKKLF.

This chain uses TRGV5 with TRGJ1 or TRGJ2. This CDR3 spans 13 amino acids. From germline, CDR1 is VINAFY and CDR2 YDVSNSKD. The junction had 8 bases not matched to a gene; V was cut back by 3 bases and J by 6 bases. DNA for the CDR3: TGTGCCACCTGGGACCGTCGGGGTTATAAGAAACTCTTT. It codes for CATWDRRGYKKLF.

This clone has a handful of counts. The chain couples TRGV4 to TRGJ1 or TRGJ2. The V and J ends lost 1 base and 9 bases, in that order; junction bases with no gene match: 6. From germline, CDR1 is EGSTGY and CDR2 YDSYTSSV. CDR3 length equals 12 residues. The CDR3 loop reads CATWDGHGKKLF. For the CDR3, the DNA is TGTGCCACCTGGGATGGCCACGGTAAGAAACTCTTT.